The next 32 T cell receptor beta chains were all read from a single sample in a study of T cells in women clearing cervical HPV infection listed by TCRdb under 2018. Preparation of the library involved the immunoSEQ multiplex PCR assay. TCRdb carries this immuneACCESS record with in-frame sequences only. Its versions omit some clonotypes, under half of them owing to an unresolved V gene in the studies checked, with the rest unexplained. The data table for this sample lists over 45,000 clones. Under 2% of the sample goes to the ten largest clones. The material sequenced was blood buffy coat. These receptors were collected from a woman between 18 and 70 years old with a cervical HPV16 infection that either progressed to CIN3+ or cleared (not recorded which).

As regards this clone: With the read ending 3 residues before the CDR3 end, the germline J gene is used to fill in that end. The chain employs TRBV30 and TRBJ1-4; the match to TRBD1 covers 10 bases. Trimming at V came to 2 bases and at J to 5 bases, leaving 5 bases not matched to a gene. This CDR3 is 15 amino acids long. Germline V gene sequence: CDR1 GTSNPN, CDR2 SVGIG (reference sequence). The DNA read from the CDR3 is TGTGCCTGGAGTCCTCGGGGACAGGGGAATGAAAAA. Translated: CAWSPRGQGNEK. The complete CDR3 protein is CAWSPRGQGNEKLFF.

Details on this clone: The read ends 3 residues before the CDR3 terminus; that terminus is restored from the germline J gene. V gene TRBV7-6 combines with J gene TRBJ2-7, with TRBD2 matching over 8 bases. CDR3 size: 10 residues. The V segment lost 11 bases and the J segment 6 bases; nucleotides outside the gene matches: 3. In germline, CDR1 is SGHVS, CDR2 FNYEAQ. The CDR3 sequence: CAPGGGEQYF. CDR3 bases read: TGTGCCCCGGGGGGGGGCGAG.

In the case of this clone: The read halts 3 residues ahead of the CDR3 end, with the missing end drawn from the germline J gene. The V gene is TRBV20-1, the J gene TRBJ1-6; D not certain. The germline gives CDR1 DFQATT, CDR2 SNEGSKA (reference sequence). The V and J ends lost 2 bases and 0 bases respectively, with 11 bases between them. This CDR3 has 16 amino acids. Partial CDR3 DNA: TGCAGTGCTAGAATGAGCGGTAGCTCCTATAATTCACCC. Translating it yields CSARMSGSSYNSP. The whole CDR3 sequence reads CSARMSGSSYNSPLHF.

Note on this clone: Read sequence stops 3 residues before the CDR3 end, and the germline J gene provides the missing end. V gene TRBV5-4 combines with J gene TRBJ2-5, with D perhaps TRBD1 (5 bases). Germline CDR1 is SGHNT and CDR2 is YYREEE (reference sequence). The CDR3 is 13 amino acids. V lost 6 bases and J lost 2, with 11 bases in between. The chain's CDR3 is CASTTRQQETQYF. The CDR3 DNA, read in part, is TGTGCCAGCACCACGCGACAGCAAGAGACC.

Comment on this clone: The CDR3 extends 3 residues past the end of the read, so its final part is completed from the germline J gene. This chain uses TRBV19 with TRBJ1-3, with D maybe TRBD1 (6 bases). Germline values: CDR1 LNHDA, CDR2 SQIVND (reference sequence). The length of the CDR3 is 15 residues. The ends were cut back, 3 bases at V and 2 bases at J, with 11 bases in the middle. The sequenced CDR3 bases are TGTGCCAGTAGTATTTTGCCAGGGGCTGGAAACACC. Its protein is CASSILPGAGNT. The CDR3, in full, reads CASSILPGAGNTIYF.

For this clone: Coverage ceases 3 residues before the CDR3 finishes, and the germline J gene fills in the end. The chain couples TRBV20-1 to TRBJ2-3; TRBD2 is a possible D gene (5 bases). The germline V gene encodes CDR1 DFQATT and CDR2 SNEGSKA (reference sequence). This CDR3 is built from 14 residues. V was pared by 5 bases and J by 0 bases, with 12 bases between. The sequenced part of the CDR3 DNA is TGCAGTGCTGGCGGGCCTTATAGCACAGATACG. Protein sequence: CSAGGPYSTDT. The full CDR3 sequence reads CSAGGPYSTDTQYF.

Notes on this clone: The CDR3 end falls 3 residues outside the read, so it is completed with the germline J gene. The chain employs TRBV10-3 and TRBJ2-6, with D perhaps given as TRBD1 or TRBD2 (6 bases each). CDR1 and CDR2 (germline): ENHRY, SYGVKD. Trimming cost V 6 bases and J 0 bases, with 15 bases left between them. This CDR3 has 17 residues. CDR3 in amino acids: CAISPGHGSSGANVLTF. The covered CDR3 bases are TGTGCCATCAGCCCGGGACACGGGAGCTCTGGGGCCAACGTC.

About this clone: With the read ending 3 residues before the CDR3 end, the germline J gene is used to fill in that end. The chain links TRBV5-1 to TRBJ2-1, with 9 bases aligning to TRBD1. The CDR3 runs 15 residues. V was pared by 4 bases and J by 5 bases, with 7 bases of the junction left unmatched. Germline CDR1 is SGHRS and CDR2 is YFSETQ. The CDR3 loop reads CASSTTGTGNNEQFF. The sequenced part of the CDR3 DNA is TGCGCCAGCAGCACGACCGGGACAGGGAACAATGAG.

Incomplete CDR3 DNA: TGTGCCAGCAGCTTGGGAGACAGCAATTCCTACAATGAG. This gives the protein CASSLGDSNSYNE. In full, the CDR3 is CASSLGDSNSYNEQFF. This sequence joins TRBV5-4 and TRBJ2-1; D possibly corresponds to TRBD1 (5 bases). The CDR3 end is not reached by the read, which stops 3 residues before it; the germline J gene fills it in. The germline CDR1 and CDR2 sequences are SGHNT and YYREEE (reference sequence). The CDR3 is made up of 16 amino acids. The germline V and J ends were trimmed by 0 bases and 1 base, with 11 bases remaining between them.

Concerning this clone itself: The read is 3 residues too short to cover the CDR3 end, so that end is filled in from the germline J gene. The chain has TRBV20-1 and TRBJ2-3, with TRBD2 matching 8 bases. The germline gives CDR1 DFQATT, CDR2 SNEGSKA (reference sequence). Losses at the gene ends were 6 bases for V and 6 bases for J; bases not matched to a gene: 11. The CDR3 covers 14 residues. The covered CDR3 bases are TGCAGTGCGAAACCAGGCGGGAGGTTTGATACG. This translates into CSAKPGGRFDT. In full, the CDR3 reads CSAKPGGRFDTQYF.

Comments on this clone: The observed sequence ends 3 residues before the CDR3 terminus, with the missing tail filled in from the germline J gene. The rearrangement joins TRBV15 to TRBJ2-1; D is unclear. V was clipped by 1 base and J by 8 bases, with 12 bases between them. The germline V gene encodes CDR1 LNHNV and CDR2 YYDKDF (reference sequence). The CDR3 length is 14 residues. The CDR3 sequence is CATSRVSGADEQFF. The DNA read from the CDR3 is TGTGCCACCAGCAGAGTGTCCGGTGCGGATGAG.

Details on this clone: The read falls 3 residues short of the CDR3 end, and the missing part is taken from the germline J gene. V and J are TRBV6-1 and TRBJ1-5, with D possibly being TRBD1 (5 bases). Trimming shortened V by 2 bases and J by 7 bases, and 15 bases separated the two germline ends. The CDR3 has 15 amino acids. The germline V gene has CDR1 MNHNS and CDR2 SASEGT. The part of the CDR3 DNA that was read is TGTGCCAGCAGTGAACTAAGGGTTCAGGGACAGCCC. Translated, it gives CASSELRVQGQP. Given in full, the CDR3 is CASSELRVQGQPQHF.

Remarks on this clone: The read terminates 3 residues before the CDR3 end, so the remaining end is supplied by the germline J gene. This chain connects TRBV7-2 to TRBJ1-2; TRBD1 agrees at 9 bases. The trim removed 7 bases at V and 4 bases at J, leaving 7 bases unmatched. Germline CDR1 is SGHTA and CDR2 is FQGNSA. The CDR3 spans 14 residues. Here the CDR3 reads CASTSGTGFYGYTF. Partial CDR3 DNA: TGTGCCAGCACCTCCGGGACAGGGTTCTATGGC.

In the case of this clone: The read ends 3 residues early relative to the CDR3; the germline J gene fills the gap. J is TRBJ2-5 and V is TRBV7-9; perhaps TRBD2 as D (5 bases). Germline CDR1 and CDR2: SEHNR and FQNEAQ (reference sequence). This CDR3 is built from 13 residues. The V end lost 6 bases, the J end lost 5 bases, and 13 bases lay between the germline ends. The part of the CDR3 DNA that was read is TGTGCCAGCAGATTGACTATTTCGGAGACC. Translation: CASRLTISET. The CDR3 in full is CASRLTISETQYF.

Notes on this clone: The read gets to within 3 residues of the CDR3 end, and the germline J gene fills in the rest. V gene TRBV11-2 combines with J gene TRBJ2-5; 8 positions match TRBD1. Trimming removed 1 base from V and 5 bases from J; junction bases left unmatched: 3. Germline loops: CDR1 SGHAT, CDR2 FQNNGV. The CDR3 sequence is 14 residues long. CDR3: CASSLGTGKETQYF. CDR3 DNA (partial): TGTGCCAGCAGCTTAGGGACAGGGAAGGAGACC.

The part of the CDR3 DNA that was read is TGCAGTGCGGGGACAGGGTCCTCTAACTATGGC. This codes for CSAGTGSSNYG. The entire CDR3 is CSAGTGSSNYGYTF. This chain joins TRBV20-1 and TRBJ1-2, with 9 nucleotides matching TRBD1. The read ends 3 residues before the CDR3 terminus; that terminus is restored from the germline J gene. Germline CDR1 reads DFQATT; CDR2 reads SNEGSKA (reference sequence). The V segment lost 6 bases and the J segment 0 bases; nucleotides outside the gene matches: 5. The CDR3 is 14 amino acids.

About this clone: The missing CDR3 end, 3 residues past where the read stops, is filled in from the germline J gene. The genes are TRBV20-1 and TRBJ2-7; 10 nucleotides match TRBD2. CDR1 and CDR2 from the germline V gene are DFQATT and SNEGSKA (reference sequence). V gave up 0 bases and J gave up 1 base; unmatched junction bases: 6. The CDR3 totals 16 residues. The covered CDR3 bases are TGCAGTGCTAGAGATAGCGGGGGGTTATGGTCCTACGAG. This sequence encodes CSARDSGGLWSYE. The full CDR3 protein reads CSARDSGGLWSYEQYF.

A note on this clone: Read coverage stops 3 residues before the CDR3 terminus; the germline J gene supplies the remainder. V and J are TRBV20-1 and TRBJ1-6; perhaps TRBD1 as D (6 bases). Germline assignment: CDR1 DFQATT and CDR2 SNEGSKA (reference sequence). The V gene lost 3 bases and the J gene lost 1 base, with 10 bases spanning the gap. CDR3 length: 15 amino acids. The sequenced CDR3 bases are TGCAGTGCTAGGTATACAGGGTCCTATAATTCACCC. Amino acids: CSARYTGSYNSP. From start to end, the CDR3 is CSARYTGSYNSPLHF.

The CDR3 bases that were read are TGTGCCAGCAGCTTATACAGGGAGACTTACGAG. It translates to CASSLYRETYE. The whole CDR3 sequence is CASSLYRETYEQYF. V and J are TRBV11-2 and TRBJ2-7, with a possible D match to TRBD1 (6 bases). The observed sequence ends 3 residues before the CDR3 terminus, with the missing tail filled in from the germline J gene. Germline assignment: CDR1 SGHAT and CDR2 FQNNGV. The CDR3 totals 14 residues. Trimming removed 2 bases from V and 4 bases from J, with 12 bases in between.

Concerning this clone: The read comes to an end 3 residues before the CDR3 does, leaving the germline J gene to fill in the end. The V gene is TRBV28, the J gene TRBJ2-7; TRBD1 agrees at 9 bases. CDR1 is MDHEN and CDR2 is SYDVKM in the germline V gene. This CDR3 is 15 amino acids long. Trimming cost V 5 bases and J 4 bases; bases outside gene matches: 9. CDR3 bases read: TGTGCCAGCAGTCCTAGGGGGACAGGGAGATACGAG. Protein sequence: CASSPRGTGRYE. The whole CDR3 protein reads CASSPRGTGRYEQYF.

A remark on this clone: The read ends 3 residues early relative to the CDR3; the germline J gene fills the gap. This sequence joins TRBV6-2 or TRBV6-3 and TRBJ2-5; perhaps TRBD1 as D (6 bases). Germline CDR1 reads MNHEY; CDR2 reads SVGEGT. The CDR3 has 14 amino acids. Trimming stripped 4 bases from V and 7 bases from J, with 16 bases between. The part of the CDR3 DNA that was read is TGTGCCAGCAGTTCCCGGACAGCGTGGGGGACC. Protein product: CASSSRTAWGT. The whole CDR3 sequence reads CASSSRTAWGTQYF.

As regards this clone: The read halts 3 residues ahead of the CDR3 end, with the missing end drawn from the germline J gene. V and J are TRBV10-3 and TRBJ2-3; 8 positions agree with TRBD1. The length of the CDR3 is 15 residues. Germline V gene sequence: CDR1 ENHRY, CDR2 SYGVKD. Losses at the gene ends were 9 bases for V and 3 bases for J; bases not matched to a gene: 11. The CDR3 region is CAITRDRRGTDTQYF. The sequenced CDR3 bases are TGTGCCATAACCCGGGACAGGAGGGGGACAGATACG.

CDR3 amino acids: CASSFWDRNYGYTF. Incomplete CDR3 DNA: TGTGCCAGCAGCTTTTGGGACAGAAACTATGGC. This chain joins TRBV5-6 and TRBJ1-2; 7 bases fit TRBD1. The DNA ends 3 residues before the CDR3 does, and the rest of the CDR3 is filled in from the germline J gene. CDR3 length: 14 residues. CDR1 is SGHDT and CDR2 is YYEEEE in the germline V gene. With 2 bases clipped from V and 2 bases from J, the junction kept 3 bases outside the gene matches.

With respect to this clone: The CDR3 end lies 3 residues beyond the end of the read and is filled in from the germline J gene. The chain carries TRBV27 and TRBJ2-3; possibly TRBD1 for D (5 bases). Germline CDR1 and CDR2: MNHEY and SMNVEV (reference sequence). This CDR3 comprises 12 residues. The ends were cut back, 5 bases at V and 6 bases at J, with 9 bases in the middle. The covered CDR3 bases are TGTGCCAGCAGTACCTACAGGGATACG. This sequence encodes CASSTYRDT. The whole CDR3 is CASSTYRDTQYF.

The sequenced part of the CDR3 DNA is TGCAGTGGAGCTAGCGGGGTGACAGATACG. This gives the protein CSGASGVTDT. The entire CDR3 protein is CSGASGVTDTQYF. The V gene is TRBV20-1, the J gene TRBJ2-3; 9 nucleotides align to TRBD2. The CDR3 goes on 3 residues after the read ends, and that part is filled in from the germline J gene. Germline CDR1 is DFQATT and CDR2 is SNEGSKA (reference sequence). The CDR3 is made up of 13 amino acids. V was clipped by 7 bases and J by 3 bases; unmatched bases: 5.

This CDR3 is CASRWTANTEAFF. CDR3 DNA (partial): TGTGCCAGCAGATGGACTGCGAACACTGAA. The chain has TRBV2 and TRBJ1-1; D is ambiguous. The read ends 3 residues shy of where the CDR3 ends; the end is completed using the germline J gene. The CDR3 spans 13 residues. The V gene lost 6 bases and the J gene lost 1 base, with 9 bases spanning the gap. The germline gives CDR1 SNHLY, CDR2 FYNNEI.

Partial CDR3 DNA: TGCGCCAGCGGACAGAGCTCCTATAATTCACCC. It is translated as CASGQSSYNSP. The whole CDR3 sequence is CASGQSSYNSPLHF. This sequence joins TRBV10-2 and TRBJ1-6; TRBD1 might be the D (6 bases). The observed sequence ends 3 residues before the CDR3 terminus, with the missing tail filled in from the germline J gene. The CDR3 totals 14 residues. V lost 8 bases and J lost 0, with 8 bases in between. The germline V gene has CDR1 WSHSY and CDR2 SAAADI.

With respect to this clone: The observed sequence ends 3 residues before the CDR3 terminus, with the missing tail filled in from the germline J gene. The rearrangement links TRBV19 to TRBJ1-5; the D gene is possibly TRBD1 (5 bases). The ends were cut back, 4 bases at V and 3 bases at J, with 19 bases in the middle. The V gene's germline CDR1 is LNHDA and CDR2 SQIVND (reference sequence). The length of the CDR3 is 17 residues. The CDR3 loop is CASSTAGGRGFNQPQHF. The DNA read from the CDR3 is TGTGCCAGTAGTACAGCGGGGGGGAGGGGATTCAATCAGCCC.

As regards this clone: The read gets to within 3 residues of the CDR3 end, and the germline J gene fills in the rest. The chain links TRBV5-1 to TRBJ2-1; 9 nucleotides agree with TRBD2. Per germline, CDR1 SGHRS and CDR2 YFSETQ. The CDR3 has 14 amino acids. V lost 7 bases, J lost 8 bases, and 10 bases stayed unmatched. The sequenced CDR3 bases are TGCGCCAGCCACCGCCCAGCGGGAGGATATGAG. Residues: CASHRPAGGYE. The whole CDR3 region reads CASHRPAGGYEQFF. Full variable domain (missing parts from reference TRBV5-1 and TRBJ2-1): KAGVTQTPRYLIKTRGQQVTLSCSPISGHRSVSWYQQTPGQGLQFLFEYFSETQRNKGNFPGRFSGRQFSNSRSEMNVSTLELGDSALYLCASHRPAGGYEQFFGPGTRLTVL.

The CDR3 is CASRSQGRETQYF. The covered CDR3 bases are TGTGCCAGCAGGTCTCAGGGGAGAGAGACC. The genes are TRBV6-2 or TRBV6-3 and TRBJ2-5; D may be TRBD1 (6 bases). From the germline J gene comes the end of the CDR3, since the read stops 3 residues before it. The length of the CDR3 is 13 residues. V was cut by 6 bases and J by 4 bases, with 12 bases left in between. Germline CDR1 reads MNHEY; CDR2 reads SVGEGT.

Points on this clone: The read halts 3 residues ahead of the CDR3 end, with the missing end drawn from the germline J gene. The chain carries TRBV19 and TRBJ1-5; possibly TRBD1 for D (6 bases). V lost 8 bases and J 3 bases, leaving 11 bases between the germline ends. Germline CDR1 reads LNHDA; CDR2 reads SQIVND (reference sequence). CDR3 size: 13 residues. CDR3 DNA (partial): TGTGCCAGTTATACAGGGAACAATCAGCCC. Protein: CASYTGNNQP. The full CDR3 sequence reads CASYTGNNQPQHF.

On this clone itself: The CDR3 is cut off 3 residues early in the read; its end comes from the germline J gene. J is TRBJ2-5 and V is TRBV20-1, with a weak D call TRBD1 (5 bases). V lost 1 base to trimming and J lost 5 bases, with 14 bases between them. CDR1 is DFQATT, CDR2 SNEGSKA, per germline (reference sequence). The CDR3 is 14 residues long. The CDR3 spells CSARAWGQRETQYF. The sequenced CDR3 bases are TGCAGTGCTAGAGCTTGGGGCCAGAGGGAGACC.